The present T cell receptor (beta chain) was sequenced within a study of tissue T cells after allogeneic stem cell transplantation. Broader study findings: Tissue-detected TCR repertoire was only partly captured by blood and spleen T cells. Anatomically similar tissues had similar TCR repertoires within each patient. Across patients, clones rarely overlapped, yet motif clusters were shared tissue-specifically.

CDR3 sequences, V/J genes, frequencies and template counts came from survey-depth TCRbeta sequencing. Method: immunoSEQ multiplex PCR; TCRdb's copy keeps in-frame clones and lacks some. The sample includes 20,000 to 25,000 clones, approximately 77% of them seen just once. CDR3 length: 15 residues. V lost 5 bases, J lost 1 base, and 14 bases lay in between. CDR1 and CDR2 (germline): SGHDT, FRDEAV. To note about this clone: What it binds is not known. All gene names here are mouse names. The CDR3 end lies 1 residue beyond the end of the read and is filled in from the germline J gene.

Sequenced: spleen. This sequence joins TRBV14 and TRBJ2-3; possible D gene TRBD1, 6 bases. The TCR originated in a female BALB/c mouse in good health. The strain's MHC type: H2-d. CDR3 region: CASRQQGRRAETLYF. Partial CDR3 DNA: TGTGCCAGCAGGCAACAGGGTAGGCGTGCAGAAACGCTGTAT.